These 10 T cell receptor beta chains share one sample of origin, sequenced in a study of blood T cell repertoires in COVID-19. Libraries were prepared by immunoSEQ multiplex PCR; TCRdb keeps only in-frame clonotypes and omits some of them. Altogether approximately 170,000 clones are present, approximately 80% being singletons, with the ten largest covering under 13%. Sample: peripheral blood. These receptor sequences come from a human donor in a cohort sampled during active COVID-19.

This rearrangement joins TRBV13 to TRBJ1-3; D unclear. Looked up from germline, CDR1 is PRHDT and CDR2 is FYEKMQ (reference sequence). The CDR3 has 15 amino acids. Trimming took off 2 bases at V and 0 bases at J, with 8 bases between the two ends. The CDR3 sequence: CASSLMMSSGNTIYF. The CDR3 nucleotides are TGTGCCAGCAGCTTAATGATGAGCTCTGGAAACACCATATATTTT.

The CDR3 loop is CASSRTGDYETQYF. CDR3 DNA sequence: TGTGCCAGCAGCCGGACAGGGGATTATGAGACCCAGTACTTC. The genes are TRBV7-9 and TRBJ2-5; 9 nucleotides line up with TRBD1. Looked up from germline, CDR1 is SEHNR and CDR2 is FQNEAQ (reference sequence). Germline trimming cut 5 bases from V and 5 bases from J; bases unmatched to any gene: 6. CDR3 length equals 14 residues.

The rearrangement links TRBV30 to TRBJ2-7; 7 nucleotides agree with TRBD2. V lost 1 base to trimming and J lost 4 bases; unmatched junction nucleotides: 7. The CDR3 sequence is 14 residues long. Germline CDR1 GTSNPN, CDR2 SVGIG (reference sequence). The CDR3 is CAWSGDYSTYEQYF. The CDR3 nucleotides are TGTGCCTGGAGTGGGGACTACTCGACTTACGAGCAGTACTTC.

Concerning this clone: Compared with germline, one end of the junction differs, possibly owing to a read error. Other DNA variants within this sample encode the same CDR3. This chain uses TRBV2 with TRBJ1-2; TRBD1 is a possible D gene (5 bases). Germline V gene sequence: CDR1 SNHLY, CDR2 FYNNEI. The CDR3 sequence is 13 residues long. The CDR3 sequence is CASSTGQGYGYTF. The CDR3 coding sequence is TGTGCCAGCAGTACTGGACAAGGGTATGGCTACACCTTT.

The rearrangement joins TRBV5-6 to TRBJ1-1; no definite D call. Trimming took off 1 base at V and 3 bases at J, with 19 bases between the two ends. Germline V gene sequence: CDR1 SGHDT, CDR2 YYEEEE. The length of the CDR3 is 17 residues. CDR3 loop: CASSLFQPRLGDTEAFF. As DNA, the CDR3 is TGTGCCAGCAGCTTGTTTCAGCCACGGTTAGGAGACACTGAAGCTTTCTTT.

The chain links TRBV2 to TRBJ2-1, with 14 bases lining up with TRBD2. The J segment lost 6 bases and the V segment lost 3 bases, leaving 7 bases of the junction unmatched. The CDR3 runs 17 residues. CDR1 and CDR2 (germline): SNHLY, FYNNEI. CDR3 bases: TGTGCCAGCAGTGACAGAGGACTAGCGGGGGGACTCAATGAGCAGTTCTTC. This codes for CASSDRGLAGGLNEQFF.

In this sample, this clone turned up many times. CDR3 in amino acids: CASSYWDKEQYF. The CDR3 bases are TGTGCCAGCAGTTACTGGGACAAAGAGCAGTACTTC. The chain links TRBV6-2 or TRBV6-3 to TRBJ2-7; D perhaps matches TRBD1 (6 bases). Trimming cost V 1 base and J 7 bases, with 8 bases left between them. CDR1 is MNHEY and CDR2 is SVGEGT in the germline V gene. The CDR3 contains 12 residues.

The chain combines TRBV7-9 with TRBJ2-7; D may be TRBD1 (5 bases). Per the germline V gene, CDR1 is SEHNR and CDR2 is FQNEAQ (reference sequence). CDR3 length: 13 residues. Trimming pared 5 bases from V and 4 bases from J, leaving 12 bases between. CDR3 DNA: TGTGCCAGCAGCCAAAGGACAAGTTACGAGCAGTACTTC. It translates to CASSQRTSYEQYF.

The chain couples TRBV7-9 to TRBJ2-1; a possible D gene is TRBD1 (6 bases). This CDR3 is built from 13 residues. Per the germline V gene, CDR1 is SEHNR and CDR2 is FQNEAQ (reference sequence). V was trimmed by 5 bases and J by 10 bases, leaving 15 bases between them. The CDR3 sequence is CASSPSGAWEQFF. CDR3 sequence (DNA): TGTGCCAGCAGCCCCTCAGGGGCATGGGAGCAGTTCTTC.

Comments on this clone: Distinct nucleotide sequences in the sample also encode this CDR3. The J gene is TRBJ2-1, the V gene TRBV19; 7 bases are shared with TRBD2. V trimming: 4 bases; J trimming: 0 bases; junction bases outside the gene matches: 3. CDR1 LNHDA and CDR2 SQIVND come from the germline V gene (reference sequence). The CDR3 covers 15 residues. The CDR3 nucleotides are TGTGCCAGTAGTACTAGCGGTAACTCCTACAATGAGCAGTTCTTC. This translates into CASSTSGNSYNEQFF.